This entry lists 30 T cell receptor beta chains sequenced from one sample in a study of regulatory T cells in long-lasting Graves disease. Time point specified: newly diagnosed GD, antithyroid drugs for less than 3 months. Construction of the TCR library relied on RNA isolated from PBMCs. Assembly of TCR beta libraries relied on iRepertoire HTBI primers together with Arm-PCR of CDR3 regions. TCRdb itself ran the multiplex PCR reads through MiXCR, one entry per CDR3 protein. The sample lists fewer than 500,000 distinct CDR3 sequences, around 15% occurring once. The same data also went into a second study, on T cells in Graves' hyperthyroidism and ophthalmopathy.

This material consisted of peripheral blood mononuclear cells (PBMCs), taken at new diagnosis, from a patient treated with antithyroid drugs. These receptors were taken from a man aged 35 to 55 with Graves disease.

The CDR3, as DNA: TGCGCCTCAGGGGGGACTAGCGGGAGAGGTGAGCAGTTCTTC. It yields the protein CASGGTSGRGEQFF. The J gene is TRBJ2-1, the V gene TRBV5-1; TRBD2 matches 14 bases. From germline, CDR1 is SGHRS and CDR2 YFSETQ. Trimming removed 10 bases from V and 9 bases from J; junction bases left unmatched: 9. The length of the CDR3 is 14 residues.

The CDR3: CASSEEGYTF. The CDR3 DNA follows: TGTGCCAGCAGTGAGGAGGGCTACACCTTC. The V gene is TRBV6-1, the J gene TRBJ1-2; D is uncertain. From germline, CDR1 is MNHNS and CDR2 SASEGT. The CDR3 runs 10 residues. Deletions cut 3 bases from V and 8 bases from J, with 4 bases between.

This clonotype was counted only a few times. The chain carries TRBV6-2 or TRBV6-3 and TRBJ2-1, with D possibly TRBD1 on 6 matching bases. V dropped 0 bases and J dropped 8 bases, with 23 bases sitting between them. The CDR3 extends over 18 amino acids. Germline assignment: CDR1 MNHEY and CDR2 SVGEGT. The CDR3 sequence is CASSYSGSGGIMVDEQFF. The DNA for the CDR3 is TGTGCCAGCAGTTACTCGGGGTCTGGGGGCATAATGGTGGATGAGCAGTTCTTC.

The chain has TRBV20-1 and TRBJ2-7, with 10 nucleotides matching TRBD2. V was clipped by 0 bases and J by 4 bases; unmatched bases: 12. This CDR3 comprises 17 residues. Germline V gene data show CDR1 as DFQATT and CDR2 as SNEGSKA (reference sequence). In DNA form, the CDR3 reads TGCAGTGCTAGAGATGGGCTAGCGGGAGAGGTGCATTACGAGCAGTACTTC. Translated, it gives CSARDGLAGEVHYEQYF.

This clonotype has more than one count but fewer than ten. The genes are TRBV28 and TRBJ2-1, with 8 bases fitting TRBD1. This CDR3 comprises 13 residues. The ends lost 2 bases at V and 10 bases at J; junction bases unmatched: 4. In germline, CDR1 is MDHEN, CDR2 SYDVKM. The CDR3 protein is CASSLQGADEQFF. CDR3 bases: TGTGCCAGCAGTTTACAGGGGGCGGACGAGCAGTTCTTC.

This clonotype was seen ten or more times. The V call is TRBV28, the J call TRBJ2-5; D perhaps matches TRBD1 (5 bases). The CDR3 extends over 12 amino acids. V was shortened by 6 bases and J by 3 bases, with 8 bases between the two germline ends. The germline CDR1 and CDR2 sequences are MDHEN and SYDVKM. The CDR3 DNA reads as TGTGCCAGCAGGACAGTGAAAGAGACCCAGTACTTC. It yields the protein CASRTVKETQYF.

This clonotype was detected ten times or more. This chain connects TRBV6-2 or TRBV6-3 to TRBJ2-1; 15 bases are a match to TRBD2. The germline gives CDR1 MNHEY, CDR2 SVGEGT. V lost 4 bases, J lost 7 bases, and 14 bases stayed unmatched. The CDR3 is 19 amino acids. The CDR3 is CASSSTGTAGLAGGNEQFF. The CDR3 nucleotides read TGTGCCAGCAGTTCGACCGGGACTGCGGGACTAGCGGGAGGTAATGAGCAGTTCTTC.

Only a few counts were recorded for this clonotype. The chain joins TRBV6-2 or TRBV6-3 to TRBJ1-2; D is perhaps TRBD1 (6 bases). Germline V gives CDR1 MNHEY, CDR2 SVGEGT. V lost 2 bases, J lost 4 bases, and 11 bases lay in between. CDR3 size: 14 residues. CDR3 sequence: CASSYPGASYGYTF. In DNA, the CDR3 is TGTGCCAGCAGTTACCCGGGGGCTTCCTATGGCTACACCTTC.

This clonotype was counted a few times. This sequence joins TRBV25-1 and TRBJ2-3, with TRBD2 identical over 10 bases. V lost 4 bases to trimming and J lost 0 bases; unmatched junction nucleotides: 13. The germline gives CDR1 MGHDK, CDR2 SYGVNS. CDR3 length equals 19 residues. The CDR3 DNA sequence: TGTGCCAGCAGTGGCCCCAGGGCTAGCGGGAGCTCTAGCACAGATACGCAGTATTTT. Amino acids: CASSGPRASGSSSTDTQYF. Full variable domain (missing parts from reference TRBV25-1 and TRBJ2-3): EADIYQTPRYLVIGTGKKITLECSQTMGHDKMYWYQQDPGMELHLIHYSYGVNSTEKGDLSSESTVSRIRTEHFPLTLESARPSHTSQYLCASSGPRASGSSSTDTQYFGPGTRLTVL.

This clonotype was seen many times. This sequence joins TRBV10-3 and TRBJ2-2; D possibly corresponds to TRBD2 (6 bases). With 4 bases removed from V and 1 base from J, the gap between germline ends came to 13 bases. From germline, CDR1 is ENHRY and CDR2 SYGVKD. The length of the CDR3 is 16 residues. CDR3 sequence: CAISVGGTQNTGELFF. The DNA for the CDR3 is TGTGCCATCAGTGTCGGGGGAACCCAGAACACCGGGGAGCTGTTTTTT.

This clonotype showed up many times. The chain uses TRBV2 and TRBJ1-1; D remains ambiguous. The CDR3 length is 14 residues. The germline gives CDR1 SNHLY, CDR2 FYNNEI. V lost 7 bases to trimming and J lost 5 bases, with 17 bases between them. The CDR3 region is CASIEIGGRTEAFF. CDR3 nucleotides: TGTGCCAGCATAGAGATAGGAGGTAGGACTGAAGCTTTCTTT.

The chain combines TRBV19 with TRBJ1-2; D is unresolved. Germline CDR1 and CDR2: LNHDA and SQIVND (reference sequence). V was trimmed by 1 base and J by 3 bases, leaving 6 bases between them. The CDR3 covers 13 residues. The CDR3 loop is CASSIGGHYGYTF. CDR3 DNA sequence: TGTGCCAGTAGTATAGGAGGGCACTATGGCTACACCTTC.

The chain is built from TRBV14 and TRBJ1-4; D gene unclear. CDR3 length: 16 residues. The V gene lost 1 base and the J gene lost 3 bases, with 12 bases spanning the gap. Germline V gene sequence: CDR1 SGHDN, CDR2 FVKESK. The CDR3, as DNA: TGTGCCAGCAGCCAAGTATTACCTGGGGCTAATGAAAAACTGTTTTTT. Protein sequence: CASSQVLPGANEKLFF.

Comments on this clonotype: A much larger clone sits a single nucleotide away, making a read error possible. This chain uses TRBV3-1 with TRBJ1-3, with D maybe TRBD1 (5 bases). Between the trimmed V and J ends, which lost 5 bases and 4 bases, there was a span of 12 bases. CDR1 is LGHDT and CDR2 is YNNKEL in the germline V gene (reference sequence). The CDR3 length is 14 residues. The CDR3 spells CASSTQGTGNTIYF. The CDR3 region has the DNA TGTGCCAGCAGCACCCAGGGTACGGGAAACACCATATATTTT.

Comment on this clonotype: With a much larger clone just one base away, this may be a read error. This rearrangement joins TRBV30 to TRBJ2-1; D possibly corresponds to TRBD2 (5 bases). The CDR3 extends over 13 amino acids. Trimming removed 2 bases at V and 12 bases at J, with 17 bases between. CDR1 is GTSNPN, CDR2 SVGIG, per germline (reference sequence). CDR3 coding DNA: TGTGCCTGGAGTAGTCGGGGATATGATGTGCAGTTCTTC. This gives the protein CAWSSRGYDVQFF.

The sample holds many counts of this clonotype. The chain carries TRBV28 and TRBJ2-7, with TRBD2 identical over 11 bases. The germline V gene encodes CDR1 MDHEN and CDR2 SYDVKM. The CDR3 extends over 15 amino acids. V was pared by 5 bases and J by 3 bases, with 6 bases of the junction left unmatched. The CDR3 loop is CASSPSGLAVYEQYF. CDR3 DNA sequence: TGTGCCAGCAGTCCTTCGGGACTAGCGGTCTACGAGCAGTACTTC.

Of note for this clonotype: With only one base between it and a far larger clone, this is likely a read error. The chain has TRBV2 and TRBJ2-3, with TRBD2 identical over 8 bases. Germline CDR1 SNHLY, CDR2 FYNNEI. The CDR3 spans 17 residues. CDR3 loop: CASSLGASGSSTDTRYF. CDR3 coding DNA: TGTGCCAGCAGCTTGGGGGCAAGCGGGAGTAGCACAGATACGCGGTATTTT.

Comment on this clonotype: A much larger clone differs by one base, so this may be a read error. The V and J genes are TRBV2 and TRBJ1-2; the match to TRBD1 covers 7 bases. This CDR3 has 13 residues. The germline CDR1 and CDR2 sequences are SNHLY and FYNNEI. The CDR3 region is CASKAGGAVGHTF. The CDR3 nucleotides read TGTGCCAGCAAAGCAGGGGGAGCGGTTGGCCACACCTTC. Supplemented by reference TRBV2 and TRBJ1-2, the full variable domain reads EPEVTQTPSHQVTQMGQEVILRCVPISNHLYFYWYRQILGQKVEFLVSFYNNEISEKSEIFDDQFSVERPDGSNFTLKIRSTKLEDSAMYFCASKAGGAVGHTFGSGTRLTVV.

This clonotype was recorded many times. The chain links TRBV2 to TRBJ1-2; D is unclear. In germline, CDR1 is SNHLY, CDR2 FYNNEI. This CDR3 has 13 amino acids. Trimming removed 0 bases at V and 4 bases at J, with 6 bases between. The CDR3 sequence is CASSEASTYGYTF. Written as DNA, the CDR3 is TGTGCCAGCAGTGAAGCGTCCACCTATGGCTACACCTTC. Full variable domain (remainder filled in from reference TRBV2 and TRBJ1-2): EPEVTQTPSHQVTQMGQEVILRCVPISNHLYFYWYRQILGQKVEFLVSFYNNEISEKSEIFDDQFSVERPDGSNFTLKIRSTKLEDSAMYFCASSEASTYGYTFGSGTRLTVV.

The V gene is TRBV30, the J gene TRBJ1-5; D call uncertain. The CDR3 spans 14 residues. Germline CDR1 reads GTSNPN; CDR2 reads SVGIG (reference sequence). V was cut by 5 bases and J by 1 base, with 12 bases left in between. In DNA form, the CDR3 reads TGTGCCTGGGGTGACCTGGGGAGCAATCAGCCCCAGCATTTT. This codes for CAWGDLGSNQPQHF.

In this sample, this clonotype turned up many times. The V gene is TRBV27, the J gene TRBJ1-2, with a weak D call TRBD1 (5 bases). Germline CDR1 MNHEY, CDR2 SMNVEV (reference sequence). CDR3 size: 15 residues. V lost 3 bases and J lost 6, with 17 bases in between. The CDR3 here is CASSFAGNIGNGYTF. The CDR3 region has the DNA TGTGCCAGCAGTTTTGCAGGGAACATCGGGAATGGCTACACCTTC.

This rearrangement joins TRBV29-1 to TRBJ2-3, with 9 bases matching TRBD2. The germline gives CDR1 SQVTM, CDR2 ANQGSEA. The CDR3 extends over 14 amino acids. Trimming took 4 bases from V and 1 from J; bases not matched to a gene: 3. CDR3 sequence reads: CSVASGRRTDTQYF. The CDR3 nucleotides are TGCAGCGTTGCCAGCGGGAGGCGCACAGATACGCAGTATTTT.

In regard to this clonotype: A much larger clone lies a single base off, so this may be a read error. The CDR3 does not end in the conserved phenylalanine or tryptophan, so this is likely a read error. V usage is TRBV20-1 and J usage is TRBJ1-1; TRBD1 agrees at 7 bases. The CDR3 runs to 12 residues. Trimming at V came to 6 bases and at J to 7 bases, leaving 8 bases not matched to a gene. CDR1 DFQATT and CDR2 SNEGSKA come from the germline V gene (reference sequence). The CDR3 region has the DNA TGCAGTGCCAAGGACAGGTCTAATGAAGCTTTCTTG. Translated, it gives CSAKDRSNEAFL.

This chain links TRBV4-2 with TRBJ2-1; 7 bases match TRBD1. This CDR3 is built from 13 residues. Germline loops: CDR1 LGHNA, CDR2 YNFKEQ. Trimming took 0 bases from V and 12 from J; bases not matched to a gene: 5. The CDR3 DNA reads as TGTGCCAGCAGCCAAGAGGACAGGTCGGGGCAGTTCTTC. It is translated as CASSQEDRSGQFF.

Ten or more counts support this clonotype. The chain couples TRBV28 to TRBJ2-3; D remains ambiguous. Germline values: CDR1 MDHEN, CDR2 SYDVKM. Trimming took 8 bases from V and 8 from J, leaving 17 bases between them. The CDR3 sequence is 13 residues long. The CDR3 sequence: CASRQTARLTQYF. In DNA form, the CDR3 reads TGTGCCAGCCGGCAAACCGCTAGGCTTACGCAGTATTTT.

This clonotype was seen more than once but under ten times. Here the CDR3 DNA reads TGTGCCAGCAGTTTAGAGCGGGCCCTGGGGGAGACCCAGTACTTC. Encoded protein: CASSLERALGETQYF. The J gene is TRBJ2-5, the V gene TRBV12-3 or TRBV12-4; TRBD2 is a possible D gene (6 bases). With 1 base removed from V and 5 bases from J, the gap between germline ends came to 14 bases. The CDR3 runs 15 residues.

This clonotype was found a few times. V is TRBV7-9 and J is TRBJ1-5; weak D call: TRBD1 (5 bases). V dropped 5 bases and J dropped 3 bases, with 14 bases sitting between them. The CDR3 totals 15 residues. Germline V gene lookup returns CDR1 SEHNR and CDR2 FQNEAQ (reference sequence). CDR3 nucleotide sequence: TGTGCCAGCAGCAACCAGGGAGGCCCCAATCAGCCCCAGCATTTT. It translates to CASSNQGGPNQPQHF.

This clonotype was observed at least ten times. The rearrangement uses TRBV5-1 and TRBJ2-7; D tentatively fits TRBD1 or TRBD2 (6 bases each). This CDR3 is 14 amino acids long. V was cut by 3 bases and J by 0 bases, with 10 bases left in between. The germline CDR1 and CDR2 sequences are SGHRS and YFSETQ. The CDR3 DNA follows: TGCGCCAGCAGCTCCAAGGGGGGCTCCTACGAGCAGTACTTC. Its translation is CASSSKGGSYEQYF.

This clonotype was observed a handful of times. The CDR3 loop reads CSAQRDRGTGELFF. In DNA form, the CDR3 reads TGCAGTGCCCAAAGGGACAGGGGGACCGGGGAGCTGTTTTTT. The chain has TRBV20-1 and TRBJ2-2, with 11 bases that match TRBD1. The V gene's germline CDR1 is DFQATT and CDR2 SNEGSKA (reference sequence). V lost 6 bases and J lost 5; bases outside the gene matches: 5. This CDR3 region has 14 residues.

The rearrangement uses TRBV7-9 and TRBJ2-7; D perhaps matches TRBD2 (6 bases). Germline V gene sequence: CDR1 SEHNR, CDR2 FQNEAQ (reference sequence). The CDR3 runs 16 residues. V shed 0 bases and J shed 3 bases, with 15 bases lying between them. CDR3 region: CASSLASSVRGYEQYF. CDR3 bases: TGTGCCAGCAGCTTAGCGTCTAGCGTAAGGGGCTACGAGCAGTACTTC.